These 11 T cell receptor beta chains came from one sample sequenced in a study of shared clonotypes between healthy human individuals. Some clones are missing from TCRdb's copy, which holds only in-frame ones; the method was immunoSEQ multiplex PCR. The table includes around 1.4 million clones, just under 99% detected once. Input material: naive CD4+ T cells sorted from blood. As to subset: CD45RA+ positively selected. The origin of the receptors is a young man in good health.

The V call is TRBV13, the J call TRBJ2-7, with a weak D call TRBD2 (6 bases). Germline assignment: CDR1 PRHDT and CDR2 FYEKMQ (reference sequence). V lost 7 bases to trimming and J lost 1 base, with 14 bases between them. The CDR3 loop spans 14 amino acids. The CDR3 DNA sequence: TGTGCCAGCACCGGGGACTCTCTTTCCTACGAGCAGTACTTC. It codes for CASTGDSLSYEQYF.

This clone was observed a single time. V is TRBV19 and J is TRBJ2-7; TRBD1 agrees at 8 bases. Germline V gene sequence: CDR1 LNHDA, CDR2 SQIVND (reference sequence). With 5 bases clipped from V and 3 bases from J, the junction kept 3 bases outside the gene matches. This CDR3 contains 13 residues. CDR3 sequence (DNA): TGTGCCAGTAGTGCGACAGGGGACTACGAGCAGTACTTC. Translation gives CASSATGDYEQYF.

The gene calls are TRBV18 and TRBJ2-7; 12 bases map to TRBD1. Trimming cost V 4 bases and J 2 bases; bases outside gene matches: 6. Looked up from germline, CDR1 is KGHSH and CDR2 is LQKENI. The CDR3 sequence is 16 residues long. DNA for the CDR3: TGTGCCAGCTCACTGTTGGGACAGGGGGCAACCTACGAGCAGTACTTC. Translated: CASSLLGQGATYEQYF.

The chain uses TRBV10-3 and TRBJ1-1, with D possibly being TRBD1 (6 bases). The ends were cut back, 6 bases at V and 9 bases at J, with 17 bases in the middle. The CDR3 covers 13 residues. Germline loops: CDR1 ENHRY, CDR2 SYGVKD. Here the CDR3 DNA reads TGTGCCATCAGGGATGGGACAACCCCGCAAGCTTTCTTT. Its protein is CAIRDGTTPQAFF.

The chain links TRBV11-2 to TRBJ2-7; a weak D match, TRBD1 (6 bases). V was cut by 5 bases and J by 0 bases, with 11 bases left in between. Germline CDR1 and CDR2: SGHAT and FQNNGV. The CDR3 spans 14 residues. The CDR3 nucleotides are TGTGCCAGCAGCCCGAGGGGGAGCTCCTACGAGCAGTACTTC. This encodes CASSPRGSSYEQYF. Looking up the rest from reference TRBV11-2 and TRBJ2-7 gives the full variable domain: EAGVAQSPRYKIIEKRQSVAFWCNPISGHATLYWYQQILGQGPKLLIQFQNNGVVDDSQLPKDRFSAERLKGVDSTLKIQPAKLEDSAVYLCASSPRGSSYEQYFGPGTRLTVT.

The chain's CDR3 is CASSIRQDGGYTF. CDR3 nucleotides: TGTGCCAGTAGTATACGACAGGATGGTGGCTACACCTTC. This chain connects TRBV19 to TRBJ1-2, with a possible D match to TRBD1 (6 bases). In germline, CDR1 is LNHDA, CDR2 SQIVND (reference sequence). Trimming left V 2 bases short and J 7 bases short, with 11 bases between. This CDR3 contains 13 residues.

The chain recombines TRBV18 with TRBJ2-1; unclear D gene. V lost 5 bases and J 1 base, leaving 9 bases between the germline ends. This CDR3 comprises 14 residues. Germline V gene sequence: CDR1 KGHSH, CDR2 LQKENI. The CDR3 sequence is CASSWTDSYNEQFF. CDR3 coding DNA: TGTGCCAGCTCATGGACGGATTCCTACAATGAGCAGTTCTTC.

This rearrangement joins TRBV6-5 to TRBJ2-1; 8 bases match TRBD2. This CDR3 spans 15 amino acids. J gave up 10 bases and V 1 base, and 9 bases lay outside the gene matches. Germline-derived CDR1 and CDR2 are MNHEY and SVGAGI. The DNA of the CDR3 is TGTGCCAGCAGTTACTTGGGACTAGTGGGATACGAGCAGTTCTTC. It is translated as CASSYLGLVGYEQFF.

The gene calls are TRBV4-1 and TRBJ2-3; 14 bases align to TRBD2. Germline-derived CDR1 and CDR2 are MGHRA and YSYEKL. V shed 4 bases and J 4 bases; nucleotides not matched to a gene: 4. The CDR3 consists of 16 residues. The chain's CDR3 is CASSRRLAGGSDTQYF. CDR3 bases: TGCGCCAGCAGCCGACGACTAGCGGGAGGGTCAGATACGCAGTATTTT.

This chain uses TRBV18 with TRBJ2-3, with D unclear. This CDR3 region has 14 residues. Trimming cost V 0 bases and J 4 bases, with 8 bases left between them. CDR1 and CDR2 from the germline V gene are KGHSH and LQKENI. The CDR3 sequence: CASSPPSNSDTQYF. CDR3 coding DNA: TGTGCCAGCTCACCACCATCCAACTCAGATACGCAGTATTTT.

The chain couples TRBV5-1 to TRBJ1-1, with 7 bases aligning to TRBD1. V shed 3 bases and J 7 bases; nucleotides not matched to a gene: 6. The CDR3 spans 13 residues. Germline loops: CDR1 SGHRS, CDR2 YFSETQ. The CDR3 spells CASSYRDSFEAFF. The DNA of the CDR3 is TGCGCCAGCAGCTACCGGGACAGCTTTGAAGCTTTCTTT.